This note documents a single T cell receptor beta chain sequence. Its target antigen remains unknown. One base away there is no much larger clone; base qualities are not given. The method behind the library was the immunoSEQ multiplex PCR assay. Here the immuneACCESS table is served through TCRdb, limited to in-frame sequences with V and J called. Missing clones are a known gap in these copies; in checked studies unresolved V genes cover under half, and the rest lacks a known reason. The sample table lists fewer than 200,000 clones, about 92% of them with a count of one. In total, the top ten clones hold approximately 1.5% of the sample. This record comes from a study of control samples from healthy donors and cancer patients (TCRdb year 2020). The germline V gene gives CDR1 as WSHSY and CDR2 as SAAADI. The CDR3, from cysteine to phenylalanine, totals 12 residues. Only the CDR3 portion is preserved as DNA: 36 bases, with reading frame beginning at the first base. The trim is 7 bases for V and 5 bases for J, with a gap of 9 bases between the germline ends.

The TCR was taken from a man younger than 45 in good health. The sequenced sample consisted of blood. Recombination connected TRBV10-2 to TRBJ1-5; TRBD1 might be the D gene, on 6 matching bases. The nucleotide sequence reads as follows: TGCGCCAGCACTTCAGGGGATCAGCCCCAGCATTTT. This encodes CASTSGDQPQHF.